These 29 T cell receptor beta chains were sequenced from one sample in a study of T cell responses to AZD1222 COVID-19 vaccine. Using immunoSEQ multiplex PCR, the repertoire was profiled, and TCRdb retains in-frame clones only, with some absent. Found here are about 150,000 clones, about 90% of them singletons; the top ten hold roughly 5%. Sequenced material: peripheral blood, taken on day 0 of MenACWY control vaccination. These receptor sequences come from an adult in good health.

In its sample, this clone was seen many times. The chain links TRBV21-1 to TRBJ1-3. TRBV21-1 is annotated as a pseudogene. The CDR3 has 14 amino acids. The CDR3 DNA sequence: TGTGCCAGCAGCAAAGGCGCTCGGGGAAACACCATATATTTT. Translating it yields CASSKGARGNTIYF.

This clone was detected once. The chain uses TRBV6-5 and TRBJ1-4; tentatively, D is TRBD1 (5 bases). CDR1 and CDR2 from the germline V gene are MNHEY and SVGAGI. V was pared by 3 bases and J by 11 bases, with 7 bases between. This CDR3 contains 11 residues. The CDR3 nucleotides are TGTGCCAGCAGTTATAGGGACAAACTGTTTTTT. It is translated as CASSYRDKLFF.

The table lists this clone with a count of one. The chain recombines TRBV13 with TRBJ1-6; 8 nucleotides agree with TRBD1. The CDR3 totals 14 residues. From germline, CDR1 is PRHDT and CDR2 FYEKMQ (reference sequence). V lost 4 bases and J lost 7; bases outside the gene matches: 3. CDR3 DNA sequence: TGTGCCAGCAGCTCGACAGGGGAAAATTCACCCCTCCACTTT. The encoded protein is CASSSTGENSPLHF.

As regards this clone: A junction boundary mismatches the germline segment, possibly from a read error. The rearrangement links TRBV6-6 to TRBJ2-7; no clear D gene. Germline CDR1 reads MNHNY; CDR2 reads SVGAGI (reference sequence). This CDR3 contains 14 residues. This CDR3 is CASSHSQEIYEQYF. Written as DNA, the CDR3 is TGTGCCAGCAGTCACTCGCAGGAGATATACGAGCAGTACTTC.

This clone occurred once. The CDR3 DNA reads as TGTGCCAGCAGTCGCGGACGGAAACTAGAAAGCTACACCTTC. Translation: CASSRGRKLESYTF. V usage is TRBV6-5 and J usage is TRBJ1-2; no clear D gene. V gave up 5 bases and J gave up 9 bases, with 19 bases separating them. The CDR3 length is 14 residues. Germline V gene sequence: CDR1 MNHEY, CDR2 SVGAGI.

V is TRBV2 and J is TRBJ2-4, with D perhaps assigned TRBD1 or TRBD2 (5 bases each). The CDR3 consists of 16 residues. Deletions cut 7 bases from V and 1 base from J, with 17 bases between. Germline assignment: CDR1 SNHLY and CDR2 FYNNEI. This CDR3 reads CASMRVTGLAKNIQYF. Written as DNA, the CDR3 is TGTGCCAGCATGCGGGTCACGGGGCTGGCCAAAAACATTCAGTACTTC.

The chain employs TRBV7-9 and TRBJ2-3, with 14 bases aligning to TRBD2. Germline values: CDR1 SEHNR, CDR2 FQNEAQ (reference sequence). This CDR3 spans 18 amino acids. V dropped 5 bases and J dropped 8; count of bases not matched to a gene: 15. The CDR3 region has the DNA TGTGCCAGCAGCCCATTGGGGATGGGACTAGCGGGGGACCTTACGCAGTATTTT. Translation: CASSPLGMGLAGDLTQYF.

This chain connects TRBV5-1 to TRBJ2-1, with 11 bases matching TRBD2. Germline loops: CDR1 SGHRS, CDR2 YFSETQ. The CDR3 totals 18 residues. Trimming at V came to 4 bases and at J to 5 bases, leaving 14 bases not matched to a gene. CDR3 amino acids: CASSIQPLAGGNDNEQFF. For the CDR3, the DNA is TGCGCCAGCAGCATCCAACCCCTAGCGGGAGGTAATGACAATGAGCAGTTCTTC.

V usage is TRBV5-5 and J usage is TRBJ1-2; no firm D call. The germline V gene encodes CDR1 SGHKS and CDR2 YYEKEE (reference sequence). This CDR3 has 16 amino acids. V lost 0 bases and J lost 1, with 13 bases in between. CDR3 region: CASSLGRRIFNYGYTF. CDR3 DNA: TGTGCCAGCAGCTTGGGTCGCCGGATCTTTAACTATGGCTACACCTTC. Full variable domain (rest looked up from reference TRBV5-5 and TRBJ1-2): DAGVTQSPTHLIKTRGQQVTLRCSPISGHKSVSWYQQVLGQGPQFIFQYYEKEERGRGNFPDRFSARQFPNYSSELNVNALLLGDSALYLCASSLGRRIFNYGYTFGSGTRLTVV.

The V gene is TRBV5-1, the J gene TRBJ2-7; TRBD2 aligns across 9 bases. The CDR3 is made up of 15 amino acids. The V and J ends lost 2 bases and 4 bases, in that order; junction bases with no gene match: 7. Germline loops: CDR1 SGHRS, CDR2 YFSETQ. The CDR3 spells CASSLMPSGEYEQYV. The CDR3 nucleotides read TGCGCCAGCAGCTTAATGCCTAGCGGGGAATACGAGCAGTACGTC.

The sample holds one count of this clone. This sequence joins TRBV12-3 or TRBV12-4 and TRBJ1-1, with a tentative D call TRBD1 (5 bases). Trimming took off 5 bases at V and 2 bases at J, with 9 bases between the two ends. This CDR3 is built from 13 residues. The CDR3 DNA sequence: TGTGCCAGCAGTCCCCGGGACAACACTGAAGCTTTCTTT. Translating it yields CASSPRDNTEAFF.

Only a few counts were recorded for this clone. The chain has TRBV20-1 and TRBJ1-6, with 9 bases lining up with TRBD1. With V trimmed by 3 bases and J by 7 bases, 4 bases remained unmatched. Germline V CDR1 and CDR2: DFQATT, SNEGSKA (reference sequence). This CDR3 has 14 residues. The CDR3 sequence is CSASSGTGNSPLHF. The DNA of the CDR3 is TGCAGTGCTAGTAGTGGGACAGGGAATTCACCCCTCCACTTT.

The chain joins TRBV7-9 to TRBJ1-5; no reliable D call. The length of the CDR3 is 15 residues. Germline CDR1 SEHNR, CDR2 FQNEAQ (reference sequence). The V end lost 1 base, the J end lost 4 bases, and 11 bases lay between the germline ends. CDR3 amino acids: CASSLEGPLNQPQHF. CDR3 nucleotide sequence: TGTGCCAGCAGCTTAGAGGGCCCCTTGAATCAGCCCCAGCATTTT.

The chain carries TRBV30 and TRBJ1-1, with D unclear. CDR1 and CDR2 from the germline V gene are GTSNPN and SVGIG (reference sequence). The CDR3 has 11 amino acids. The V gene lost 3 bases and the J gene lost 4 bases, with 6 bases spanning the gap. Written as DNA, the CDR3 is TGTGCCTGGAGACAAACCACTGAAGCTTTCTTT. Amino acids: CAWRQTTEAFF. Complete variable domain (other parts from reference TRBV30 and TRBJ1-1): SQTIHQWPATLVQPVGSPLSLECTVEGTSNPNLYWYRQAAGRGLQLLFYSVGIGQISSEVPQNLSASRPQDRQFILSSKKLLLSDSGFYLCAWRQTTEAFFGQGTRLTVV.

The rearrangement uses TRBV10-2 and TRBJ2-1, with 8 bases that match TRBD2. V was pared by 10 bases and J by 7 bases, with 6 bases of the junction left unmatched. CDR1 and CDR2 from the germline V gene are WSHSY and SAAADI. This CDR3 region has 12 residues. CDR3 protein: CATSQRGNEQFF. In nucleotides, the CDR3 is TGCGCCACTTCACAGCGGGGGAATGAGCAGTTCTTC.

This chain joins TRBV7-2 and TRBJ1-2, with D possibly matching TRBD1 (6 bases). The CDR3 runs to 11 residues. V gave up 1 base and J gave up 12 bases, with 9 bases separating them. Germline loops: CDR1 SGHTA, CDR2 FQGNSA. CDR3 in amino acids: CASSLVGGHTF. The CDR3 DNA reads as TGTGCCAGCAGCTTAGTAGGGGGACACACCTTC.

The V gene is TRBV2, the J gene TRBJ1-6, with D possibly TRBD1 on 5 matching bases. CDR1 and CDR2 from the germline V gene are SNHLY and FYNNEI. The CDR3 loop spans 14 amino acids. V shed 4 bases and J shed 7 bases, with 11 bases lying between them. CDR3 sequence reads: CASSVGGVNSPLHF. In DNA, the CDR3 is TGTGCCAGCAGTGTTGGGGGAGTAAATTCACCCCTCCACTTT. The full variable domain, with the rest looked up from reference TRBV2 and TRBJ1-6, is EPEVTQTPSHQVTQMGQEVILRCVPISNHLYFYWYRQILGQKVEFLVSFYNNEISEKSEIFDDQFSVERPDGSNFTLKIRSTKLEDSAMYFCASSVGGVNSPLHFGNGTRLTVT.

This clone appeared a single time. The chain has TRBV6-5 and TRBJ2-2, with TRBD2 identical over 7 bases. Trimming removed 6 bases from V and 4 bases from J; junction bases left unmatched: 5. Germline V gene lookup returns CDR1 MNHEY and CDR2 SVGAGI. The CDR3 loop spans 14 amino acids. The CDR3 DNA reads as TGTGCCAGCAGACTCCCGGGGGGCACCGGGGAGCTGTTTTTT. It translates to CASRLPGGTGELFF.

This clone showed up just a few times. The chain has TRBV5-1 and TRBJ2-7; TRBD2 aligns across 13 bases. The CDR3 consists of 16 residues. Trimming at V came to 4 bases and at J to 2 bases, leaving 6 bases not matched to a gene. Germline CDR1 reads SGHRS; CDR2 reads YFSETQ. CDR3 protein: CASSVVTSGGAYEQYF. CDR3 coding DNA: TGCGCCAGCAGCGTCGTTACTAGCGGGGGGGCCTACGAGCAGTACTTC.

This clone was observed once. The chain couples TRBV5-6 to TRBJ2-1; TRBD2 agrees at 8 bases. The CDR3 is 15 residues long. Germline V gene sequence: CDR1 SGHDT, CDR2 YYEEEE. V lost 2 bases to trimming and J lost 4 bases; unmatched junction nucleotides: 5. CDR3 sequence: CASSFGGRPYNEQFF. The CDR3 region has the DNA TGTGCCAGCAGCTTCGGCGGGAGGCCTTACAATGAGCAGTTCTTC.

The chain recombines TRBV7-2 with TRBJ2-7; D remains ambiguous. Germline loops: CDR1 SGHTA, CDR2 FQGNSA. The CDR3 is made up of 14 amino acids. V lost 5 bases and J lost 6, with 17 bases in between. Here the CDR3 reads CASSPRSRPSEQYF. CDR3 DNA: TGTGCCAGCAGCCCCCGTTCCCGTCCCTCCGAGCAGTACTTC.

The chain has TRBV11-2 and TRBJ2-7; unclear D gene. Trimming cost V 5 bases and J 5 bases, with 13 bases left between them. Looked up from germline, CDR1 is SGHAT and CDR2 is FQNNGV. This CDR3 region has 13 residues. In DNA, the CDR3 is TGTGCCAGCAGCCTCCTCGTGGGCCACGAGCAGTACGTC. This sequence encodes CASSLLVGHEQYV.

The CDR3 reads CASSLFGASETGYTF. The CDR3 DNA reads TGCGCCAGCAGCTTGTTCGGGGCGAGTGAAACTGGCTACACCTTC. The rearrangement links TRBV5-1 to TRBJ1-2, with a possible D match to TRBD1 (5 bases). CDR1 is SGHRS, CDR2 YFSETQ, per germline. This CDR3 is 15 amino acids long. The V end was cut by 1 base, the J end by 7 bases, with 17 bases between.

This chain uses TRBV2 with TRBJ1-2; no firm D call. V was pared by 2 bases and J by 4 bases, with 8 bases between. This CDR3 region has 13 residues. The germline CDR1 and CDR2 sequences are SNHLY and FYNNEI. The CDR3 loop reads CASSEWETYGYTF. The CDR3 DNA sequence: TGTGCCAGCAGTGAATGGGAGACCTATGGCTACACCTTC.

CDR3 nucleotide sequence: TGCGCCAGCAGCTTGGAAGGACAGGGCCTGAACACTGAAGCTTTCTTT. Translating it yields CASSLEGQGLNTEAFF. The gene calls are TRBV5-1 and TRBJ1-1; 8 nucleotides align to TRBD1. This CDR3 has 16 amino acids. V lost 0 bases to trimming and J lost 0 bases; unmatched junction nucleotides: 4. Germline-derived CDR1 and CDR2 are SGHRS and YFSETQ.

This clone was counted between two and nine times. The V and J genes are TRBV2 and TRBJ2-1, with TRBD2 as a possible D gene (5 bases). The V and J ends lost 2 bases and 0 bases respectively, with 8 bases between them. The length of the CDR3 is 15 residues. The V gene's germline CDR1 is SNHLY and CDR2 FYNNEI. The CDR3 loop is CASSERRSSYNEQFF. CDR3 nucleotides: TGTGCCAGCAGTGAAAGGAGGAGCTCCTACAATGAGCAGTTCTTC.

The sample holds a few counts of this clone. The rearrangement joins TRBV10-3 to TRBJ1-1; TRBD1 aligns across 7 bases. The CDR3 contains 10 residues. Germline V gene data show CDR1 as ENHRY and CDR2 as SYGVKD. With V trimmed by 8 bases and J by 7 bases, 1 base remained unmatched. The CDR3 spells CAIGTVEAFF. DNA for the CDR3: TGTGCCATCGGGACAGTTGAAGCTTTCTTT.

The chain recombines TRBV19 with TRBJ1-1; no definite D call. Germline assignment: CDR1 LNHDA and CDR2 SQIVND (reference sequence). This CDR3 has 15 amino acids. V was trimmed by 1 base and J by 0 bases, leaving 9 bases between them. CDR3 in amino acids: CASSIARLMNTEAFF. The CDR3 DNA reads TGTGCCAGTAGTATAGCCAGATTAATGAACACTGAAGCTTTCTTT. Full variable domain (rest looked up from reference TRBV19 and TRBJ1-1): DGGITQSPKYLFRKEGQNVTLSCEQNLNHDAMYWYRQDPGQGLRLIYYSQIVNDFQKGDIAEGYSVSREKKESFPLTVTSAQKNPTAFYLCASSIARLMNTEAFFGQGTRLTVV.

The gene calls are TRBV28 and TRBJ2-7; 15 bases agree with TRBD2. CDR1 is MDHEN and CDR2 is SYDVKM in the germline V gene. CDR3 length equals 17 residues. With V trimmed by 2 bases and J by 5 bases, 7 bases remained unmatched. The CDR3 nucleotides read TGTGCCAGCAGTTTACCCGGGACTAGCGGGAGGAAAAACGAGCAGTACTTC. Its translation: CASSLPGTSGRKNEQYF.